Sequencing of this TCR beta chain was carried out in a study of cytomegalovirus exposure and HLA in healthy donors. General study results and limits: TCR beta V- and J-gene trimming was later associated with a missense DCLRE1C variant. Across donors, sequencing depth was assumed by presence/absence analyses to be roughly uniform. Confirmation in vitro established that a few CMV-associated chains were specific for CMV antigens.

This CDR3 is built from 15 residues. With 0 bases clipped from V and 2 bases from J, the junction kept 3 bases outside the gene matches. Looked up from germline, CDR1 is LNHNV and CDR2 is YYDKDF (reference sequence). A multiplex PCR was run with 60 Vbeta primers and 13 Jbeta primers. The method was immunoSEQ multiplex PCR; TCRdb's version includes in-frame clones alone and lacks a portion of them. The sample gives approximately 170,000 clones, about 82% of which show up once; 2% to 3% is in the top ten. Note on this clone: Its antigen is unknown.

The clonotype comes from a male donor in good health and CMV-seronegative. The chain recombines TRBV15 with TRBJ2-5, with 7 positions matching TRBD1. Sequenced sample: PBMCs. The CDR3 is CATSREGTEQETQYF. As DNA, the CDR3 is TGTGCCACCAGCAGAGAGGGGACAGAACAAGAGACCCAGTACTTC.